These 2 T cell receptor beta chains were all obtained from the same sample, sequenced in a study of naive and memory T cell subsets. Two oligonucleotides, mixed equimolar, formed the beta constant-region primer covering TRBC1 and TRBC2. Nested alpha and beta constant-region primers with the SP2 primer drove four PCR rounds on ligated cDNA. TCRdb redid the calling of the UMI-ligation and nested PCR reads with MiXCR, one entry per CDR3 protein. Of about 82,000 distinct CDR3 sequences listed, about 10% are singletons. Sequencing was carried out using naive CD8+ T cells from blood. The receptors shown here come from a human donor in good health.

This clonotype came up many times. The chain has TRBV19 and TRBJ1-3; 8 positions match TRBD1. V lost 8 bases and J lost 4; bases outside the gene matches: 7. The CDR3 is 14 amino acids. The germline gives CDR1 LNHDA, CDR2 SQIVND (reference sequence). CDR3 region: CASGLTGAGNTIYF. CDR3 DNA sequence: TGTGCCAGTGGATTGACAGGGGCCGGAAACACCATATATTTT.

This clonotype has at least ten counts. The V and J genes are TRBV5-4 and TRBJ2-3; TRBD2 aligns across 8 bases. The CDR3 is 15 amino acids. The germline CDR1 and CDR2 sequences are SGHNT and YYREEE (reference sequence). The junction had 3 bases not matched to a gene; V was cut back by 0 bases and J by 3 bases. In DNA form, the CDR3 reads TGTGCCAGCAGCTTGGCCGGGAGGGAGACAGATACGCAGTATTTT. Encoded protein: CASSLAGRETDTQYF.